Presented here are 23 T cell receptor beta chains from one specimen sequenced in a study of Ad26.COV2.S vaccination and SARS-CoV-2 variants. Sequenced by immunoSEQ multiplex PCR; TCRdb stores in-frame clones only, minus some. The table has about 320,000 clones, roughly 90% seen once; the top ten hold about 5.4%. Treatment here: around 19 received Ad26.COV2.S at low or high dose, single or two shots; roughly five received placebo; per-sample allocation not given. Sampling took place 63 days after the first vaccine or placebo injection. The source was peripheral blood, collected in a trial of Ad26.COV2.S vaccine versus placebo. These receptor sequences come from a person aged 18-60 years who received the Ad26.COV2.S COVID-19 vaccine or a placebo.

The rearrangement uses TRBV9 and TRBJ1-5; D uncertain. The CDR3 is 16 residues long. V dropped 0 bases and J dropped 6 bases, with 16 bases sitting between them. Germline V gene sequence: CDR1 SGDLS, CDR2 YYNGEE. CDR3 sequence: CASSVDPGGSGQPQHF. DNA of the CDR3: TGTGCCAGCAGCGTAGATCCCGGTGGTTCGGGTCAGCCCCAGCATTTT.

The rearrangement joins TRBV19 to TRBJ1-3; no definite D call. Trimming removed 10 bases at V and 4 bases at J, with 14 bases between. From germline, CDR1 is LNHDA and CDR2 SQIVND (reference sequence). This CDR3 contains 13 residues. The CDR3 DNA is TGTGCCACCCGAGCAGTCAACGGAAACACCATATATTTT. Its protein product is CATRAVNGNTIYF. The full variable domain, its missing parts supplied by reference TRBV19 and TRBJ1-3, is DGGITQSPKYLFRKEGQNVTLSCEQNLNHDAMYWYRQDPGQGLRLIYYSQIVNDFQKGDIAEGYSVSREKKESFPLTVTSAQKNPTAFYLCATRAVNGNTIYFGEGSWLTVV.

This CDR3 reads CASKQGRSWDTEAFF. The CDR3 DNA follows: TGTGCCAGTAAGCAGGGGCGGTCGTGGGACACTGAAGCTTTCTTT. The rearrangement links TRBV19 to TRBJ1-1; perhaps TRBD1 as D (6 bases). CDR3 length: 15 amino acids. Trimming took 7 bases from V and 3 from J, leaving 18 bases between them. From germline, CDR1 is LNHDA and CDR2 SQIVND (reference sequence).

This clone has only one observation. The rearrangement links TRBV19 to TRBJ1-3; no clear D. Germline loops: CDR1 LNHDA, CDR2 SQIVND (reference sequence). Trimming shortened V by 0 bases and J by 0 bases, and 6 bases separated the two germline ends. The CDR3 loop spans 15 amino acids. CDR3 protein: CASSIDRSSGNTIYF. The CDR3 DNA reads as TGTGCCAGTAGTATAGACAGGAGCTCTGGAAACACCATATATTTT. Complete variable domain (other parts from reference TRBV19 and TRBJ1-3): DGGITQSPKYLFRKEGQNVTLSCEQNLNHDAMYWYRQDPGQGLRLIYYSQIVNDFQKGDIAEGYSVSREKKESFPLTVTSAQKNPTAFYLCASSIDRSSGNTIYFGEGSWLTVV.

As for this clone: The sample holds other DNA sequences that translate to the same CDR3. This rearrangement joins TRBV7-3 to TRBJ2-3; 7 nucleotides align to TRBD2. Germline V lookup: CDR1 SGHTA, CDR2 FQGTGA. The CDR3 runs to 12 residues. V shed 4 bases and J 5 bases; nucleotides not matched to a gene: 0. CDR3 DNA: TGTGCCAGCAGCTCGGGAGGAGATACGCAGTATTTT. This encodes CASSSGGDTQYF.

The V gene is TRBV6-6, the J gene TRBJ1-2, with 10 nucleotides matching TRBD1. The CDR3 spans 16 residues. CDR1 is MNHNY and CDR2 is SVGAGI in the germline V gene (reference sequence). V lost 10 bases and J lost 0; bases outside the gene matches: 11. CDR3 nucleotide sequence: TGTGCCACGAACACAATCGGGACAGGGGCTAACTATGGCTACACCTTC. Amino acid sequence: CATNTIGTGANYGYTF.

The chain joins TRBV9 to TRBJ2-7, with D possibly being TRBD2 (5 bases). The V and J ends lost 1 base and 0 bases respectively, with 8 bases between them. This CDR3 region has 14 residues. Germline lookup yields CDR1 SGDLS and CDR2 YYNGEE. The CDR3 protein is CASSVTGNSYEQYF. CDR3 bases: TGTGCCAGCAGCGTAACGGGGAACTCCTACGAGCAGTACTTC. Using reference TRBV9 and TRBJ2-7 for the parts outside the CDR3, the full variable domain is DSGVTQTPKHLITATGQRVTLRCSPRSGDLSVYWYQQSLDQGLQFLIQYYNGEERAKGNILERFSAQQFPDLHSELNLSSLELGDSALYFCASSVTGNSYEQYFGPGTRLTVT.

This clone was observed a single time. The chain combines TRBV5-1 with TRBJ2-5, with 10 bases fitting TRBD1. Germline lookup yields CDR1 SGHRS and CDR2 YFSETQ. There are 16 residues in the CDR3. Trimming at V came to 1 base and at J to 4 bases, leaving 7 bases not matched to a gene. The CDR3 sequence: CASSLWDRGQGETQYF. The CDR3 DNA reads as TGCGCCAGCAGCTTGTGGGACAGGGGACAAGGAGAGACCCAGTACTTC.

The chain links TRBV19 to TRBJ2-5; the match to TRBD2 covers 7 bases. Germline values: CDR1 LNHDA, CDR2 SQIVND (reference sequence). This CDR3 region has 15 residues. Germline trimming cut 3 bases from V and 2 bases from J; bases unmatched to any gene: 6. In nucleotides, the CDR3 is TGTGCCAGTAGTATGGGCGGGGGACCTCAAGAGACCCAGTACTTC. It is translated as CASSMGGGPQETQYF.

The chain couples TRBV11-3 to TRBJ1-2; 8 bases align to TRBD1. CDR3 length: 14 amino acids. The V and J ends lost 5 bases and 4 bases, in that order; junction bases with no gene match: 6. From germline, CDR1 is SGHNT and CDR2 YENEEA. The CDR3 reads CASSLGTGLYGYTF. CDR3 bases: TGTGCCAGCAGCCTCGGGACAGGTCTCTATGGCTACACCTTC.

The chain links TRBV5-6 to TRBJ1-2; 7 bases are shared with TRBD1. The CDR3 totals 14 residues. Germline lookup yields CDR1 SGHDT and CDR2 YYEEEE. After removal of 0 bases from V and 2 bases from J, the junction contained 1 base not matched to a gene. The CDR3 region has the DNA TGTGCCAGCAGCTTGGACAGGGGAAACTATGGCTACACCTTC. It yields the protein CASSLDRGNYGYTF.

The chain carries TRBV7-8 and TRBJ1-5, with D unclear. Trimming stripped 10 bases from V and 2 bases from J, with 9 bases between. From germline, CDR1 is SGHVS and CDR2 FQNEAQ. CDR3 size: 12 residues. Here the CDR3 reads CATSYGNQPQHF. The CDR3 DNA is TGTGCCACCTCGTACGGCAATCAGCCCCAGCATTTT.

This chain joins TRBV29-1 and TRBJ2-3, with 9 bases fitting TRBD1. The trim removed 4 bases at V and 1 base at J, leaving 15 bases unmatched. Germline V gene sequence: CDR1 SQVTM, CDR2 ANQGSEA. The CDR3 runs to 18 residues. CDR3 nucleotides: TGCAGCGTTGGAATAAGGGGGACAGGGAGGACGGGCACAGATACGCAGTATTTT. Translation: CSVGIRGTGRTGTDTQYF.

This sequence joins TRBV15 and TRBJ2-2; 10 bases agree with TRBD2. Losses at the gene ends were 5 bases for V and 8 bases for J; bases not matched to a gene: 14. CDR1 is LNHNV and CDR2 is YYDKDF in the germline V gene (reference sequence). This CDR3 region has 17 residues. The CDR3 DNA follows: TGTGCCACCAGCTCCCAACTAGCGGGGTCCACAGGGGGGGAGCTGTTTTTT. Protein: CATSSQLAGSTGGELFF.

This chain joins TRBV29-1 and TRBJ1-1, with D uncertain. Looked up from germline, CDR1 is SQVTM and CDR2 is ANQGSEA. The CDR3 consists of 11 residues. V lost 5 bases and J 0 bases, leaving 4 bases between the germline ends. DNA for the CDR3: TGCAGCGTTCCCCTGAACACTGAAGCTTTCTTT. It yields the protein CSVPLNTEAFF.

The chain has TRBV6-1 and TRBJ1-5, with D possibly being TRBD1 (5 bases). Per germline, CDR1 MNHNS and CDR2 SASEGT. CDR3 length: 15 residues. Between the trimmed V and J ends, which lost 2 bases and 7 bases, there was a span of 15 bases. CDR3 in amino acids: CASSEILGVGQPQHF. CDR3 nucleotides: TGTGCCAGCAGTGAAATCCTAGGGGTGGGGCAGCCCCAGCATTTT.

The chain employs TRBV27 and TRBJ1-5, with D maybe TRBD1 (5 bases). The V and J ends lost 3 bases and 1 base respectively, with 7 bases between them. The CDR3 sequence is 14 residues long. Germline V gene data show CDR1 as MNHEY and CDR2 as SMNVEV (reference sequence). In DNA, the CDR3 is TGTGCCAGCAGTTTTGGGGGGAGCAATCAGCCCCAGCATTTT. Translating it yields CASSFGGSNQPQHF.

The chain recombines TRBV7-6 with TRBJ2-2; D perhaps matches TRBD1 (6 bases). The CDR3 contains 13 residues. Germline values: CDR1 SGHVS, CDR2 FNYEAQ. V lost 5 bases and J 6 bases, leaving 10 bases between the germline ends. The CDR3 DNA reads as TGTGCCAGCAGCGCAGGGGTCCCCGGGGAGCTGTTTTTT. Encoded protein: CASSAGVPGELFF.

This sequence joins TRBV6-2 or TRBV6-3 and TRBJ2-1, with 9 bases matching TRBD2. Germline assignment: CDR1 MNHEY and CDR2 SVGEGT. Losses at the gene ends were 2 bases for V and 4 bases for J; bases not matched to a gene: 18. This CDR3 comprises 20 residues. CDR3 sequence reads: CASSYPRGSSSGRPYNEQFF. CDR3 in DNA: TGTGCCAGCAGTTACCCCAGGGGCTCCTCCAGCGGGAGGCCTTACAATGAGCAGTTCTTC.

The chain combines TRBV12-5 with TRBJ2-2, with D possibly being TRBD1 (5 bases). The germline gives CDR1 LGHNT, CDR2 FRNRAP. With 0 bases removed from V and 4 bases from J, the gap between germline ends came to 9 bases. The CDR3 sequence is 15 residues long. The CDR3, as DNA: TGTGCTAGTGGTTTGGTCAGGGTGGGCACCGGGGAGCTGTTTTTT. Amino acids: CASGLVRVGTGELFF.

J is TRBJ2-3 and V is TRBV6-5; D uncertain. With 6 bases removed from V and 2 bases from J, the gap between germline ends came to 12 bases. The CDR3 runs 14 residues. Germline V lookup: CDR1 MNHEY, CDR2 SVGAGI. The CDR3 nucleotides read TGTGCCAGCAGACTCTACCAAGCCACAGATACGCAGTATTTT. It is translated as CASRLYQATDTQYF.

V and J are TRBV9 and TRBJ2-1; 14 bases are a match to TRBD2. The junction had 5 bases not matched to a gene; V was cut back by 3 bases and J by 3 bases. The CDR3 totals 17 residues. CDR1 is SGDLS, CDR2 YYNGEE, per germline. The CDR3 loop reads CASSAGGTSGGYNEQFF. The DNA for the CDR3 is TGTGCCAGCAGCGCTGGGGGGACTAGCGGGGGCTACAATGAGCAGTTCTTC. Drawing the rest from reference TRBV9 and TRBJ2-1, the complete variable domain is DSGVTQTPKHLITATGQRVTLRCSPRSGDLSVYWYQQSLDQGLQFLIQYYNGEERAKGNILERFSAQQFPDLHSELNLSSLELGDSALYFCASSAGGTSGGYNEQFFGPGTRLTVL.

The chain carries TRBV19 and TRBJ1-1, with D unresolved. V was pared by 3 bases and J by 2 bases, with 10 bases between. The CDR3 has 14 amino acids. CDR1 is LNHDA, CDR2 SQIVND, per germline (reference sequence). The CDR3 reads CASSIMRGNTEAFF. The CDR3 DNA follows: TGTGCCAGTAGTATCATGCGAGGAAACACTGAAGCTTTCTTT.